This TCR beta chain was captured in a study of shared clonotypes between healthy human individuals. Whole-study results and caveats: Researchers found naive subsets generally carried larger estimated richness than memory subsets.

J was trimmed by 0 bases and V by 2 bases; bases with no gene match: 6. Germline V gene sequence: CDR1 SGHDN, CDR2 FVKESK. The CDR3 has 16 amino acids. As to this clone: Its target is unknown.

Replicate PCRs run on sorted subsets employed roughly 180 ng DNA, 25,000 to 35,000 T cell genomes. Sequenced by immunoSEQ multiplex PCR; TCRdb stores in-frame clones only, minus some. The sample lists 2 million to 2.5 million clones; 92% were seen once. The chain carries TRBV14 and TRBJ2-7; 8 nucleotides align to TRBD1. This TCR derives from a man aged 18-30 years in good health. Some clones in this sample may be carry-over from other donors' samples. Material: naive CD4+ T cells from PBMCs. Stated subset: CD45RA+ positively selected. The CDR3 bases are TGTGCCAGCAGCCAAACGACAGGGGCTAACTCCTACGAGCAGTACTTC. Translating it yields CASSQTTGANSYEQYF.